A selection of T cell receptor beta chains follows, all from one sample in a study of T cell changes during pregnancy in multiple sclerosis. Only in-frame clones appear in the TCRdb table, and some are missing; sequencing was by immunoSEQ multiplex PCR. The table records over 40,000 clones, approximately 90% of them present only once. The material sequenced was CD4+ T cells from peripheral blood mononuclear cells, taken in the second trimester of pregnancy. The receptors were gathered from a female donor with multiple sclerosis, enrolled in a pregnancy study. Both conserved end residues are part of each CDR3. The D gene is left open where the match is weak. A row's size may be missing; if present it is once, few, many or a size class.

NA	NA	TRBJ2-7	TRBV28	TGTGCCAGCAGTTTATTGGGCAGAACCTACGAGCAGTACTTC	CASSLLGRTYEQYF
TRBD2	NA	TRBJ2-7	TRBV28	TGTGCCAGCAGTCGGACTAGCGGGACCTACGAGCAGTACTTC	CASSRTSGTYEQYF
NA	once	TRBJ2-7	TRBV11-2	TGTGCCAGCAGCTTAATCGTGGGAGGCCACGAGCAGTACTTC	CASSLIVGGHEQYF
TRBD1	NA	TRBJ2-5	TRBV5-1	TGCGCCAGCAGCCGCTTGACCGAGGGACAGCAGTACTTC	CASSRLTEGQQYF
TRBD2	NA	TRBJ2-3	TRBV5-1	TGCGCCAGCAGCTTGGGGACTAGCCTGGTAGCAGATACGCAGTATTTT	CASSLGTSLVADTQYF
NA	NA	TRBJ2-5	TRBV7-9	TGTGCCAGCAGCTTGTTAGCGGAGATGAGAGAGACCCAGTACTTC	CASSLLAEMRETQYF
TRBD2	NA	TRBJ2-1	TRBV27	TGTGCCCATCAGCAGAGATTTTGGGCTAGCGGGAGGGAGGGGTACAATGAGCAGTTCTTC	CAHQQRFWASGREGYNEQFF
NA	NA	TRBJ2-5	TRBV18	TGTGCCAGCTCACCGTTGCCTAACCAAGAGACCCAGTACTTC	CASSPLPNQETQYF
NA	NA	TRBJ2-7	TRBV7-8	TGTGCCAGCAGCTTACGGGACTCTCCGTACGAGCAGTACTTC	CASSLRDSPYEQYF
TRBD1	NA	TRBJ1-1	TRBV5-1	TGCGCCAGCAGCCGATTTCTGACAGGGGAGGCTGAAGCTTTCTTT	CASSRFLTGEAEAFF
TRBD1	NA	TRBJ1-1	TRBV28	TGTGCCAGCAGTTTAGGCAGGGGGCGGTCCACTGAAGCTTTCTTT	CASSLGRGRSTEAFF
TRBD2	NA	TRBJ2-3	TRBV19	TGTGCCAGCGTGGGACTAGCGGGAGCAGATACGCAGTATTTT	CASVGLAGADTQYF
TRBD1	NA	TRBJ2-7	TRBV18	TGTGCCAGCTCACCAGACAGGGGGGGCGAGCAGTACTTC	CASSPDRGGEQYF
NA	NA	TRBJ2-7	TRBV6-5	TGTGCCAGCAGCCGGGGATATACCTACGAGCAGTACTTC	CASSRGYTYEQYF
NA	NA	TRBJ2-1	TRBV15	TGTGCCACCAGCAGAGTGCAGAACTACAATGAGCAGTTCTTC	CATSRVQNYNEQFF
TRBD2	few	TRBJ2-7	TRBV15	TGTGCCACCAGCCGTCTAGCGGGAGGGCCCGGGGACGAGCAGTACTTC	CATSRLAGGPGDEQYF
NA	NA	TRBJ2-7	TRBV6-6	TGTGCCAGCGGACCGGGACTCGAGCGTCCCGAGCAGTACTTC	CASGPGLERPEQYF